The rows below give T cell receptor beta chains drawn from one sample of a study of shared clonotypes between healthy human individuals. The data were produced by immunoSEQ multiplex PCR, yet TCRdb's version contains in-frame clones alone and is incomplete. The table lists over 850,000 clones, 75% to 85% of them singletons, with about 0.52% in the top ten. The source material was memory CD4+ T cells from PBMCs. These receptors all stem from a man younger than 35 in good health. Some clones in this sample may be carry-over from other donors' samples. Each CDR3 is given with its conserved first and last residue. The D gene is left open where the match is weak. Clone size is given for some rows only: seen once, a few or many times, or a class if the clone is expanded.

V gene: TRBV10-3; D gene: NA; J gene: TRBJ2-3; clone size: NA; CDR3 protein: CAISAGLFPDRERGGTDTQYF; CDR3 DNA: TGTGCCATCAGTGCGGGACTTTTCCCAGACCGTGAGCGCGGAGGCACAGATACGCAGTATTTT
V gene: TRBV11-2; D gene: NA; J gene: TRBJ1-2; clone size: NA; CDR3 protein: CASSLGRGQSNYGYTF; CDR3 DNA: TGTGCCAGCAGCTTGGGCCGCGGACAGTCTAACTATGGCTACACCTTC
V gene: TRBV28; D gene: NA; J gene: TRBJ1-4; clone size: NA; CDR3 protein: CASSLAGQNEKLFF; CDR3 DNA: TGTGCCAGCAGTTTAGCGGGGCAAAATGAAAAACTGTTTTTT
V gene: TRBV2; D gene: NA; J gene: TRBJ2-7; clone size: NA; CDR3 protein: CASSVFSYKQYF; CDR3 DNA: TGTGCCAGCAGTGTATTCTCCTACAAGCAGTACTTC
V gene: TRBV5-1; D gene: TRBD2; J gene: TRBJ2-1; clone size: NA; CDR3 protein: CASSLLAGGYNEQFF; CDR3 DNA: TGCGCCAGCAGCTTACTAGCGGGAGGCTACAATGAGCAGTTCTTC
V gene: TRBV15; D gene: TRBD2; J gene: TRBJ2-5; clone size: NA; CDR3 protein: CATSISGRLETQYF; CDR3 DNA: TGTGCCACCAGCATAAGCGGGAGGTTGGAGACCCAGTACTTC
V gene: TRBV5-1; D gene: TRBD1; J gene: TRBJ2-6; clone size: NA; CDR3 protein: CASSLAPGGRANVLTF; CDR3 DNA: TGCGCCAGCAGCTTGGCCCCAGGGGGCAGGGCCAACGTCCTGACTTTC
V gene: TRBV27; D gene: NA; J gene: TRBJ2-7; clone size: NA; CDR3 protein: CASSLKRDSYEQYF; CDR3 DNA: TGTGCCAGCAGTTTAAAGAGAGACTCCTACGAGCAGTACTTC
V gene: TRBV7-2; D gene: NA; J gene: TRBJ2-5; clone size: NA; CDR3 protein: CASTTTGNPIETQYF; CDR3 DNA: TGTGCCAGTACTACTACAGGGAATCCCATTGAGACCCAGTACTTC
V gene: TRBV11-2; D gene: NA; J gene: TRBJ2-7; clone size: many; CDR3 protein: CASGDLRNYEQYF; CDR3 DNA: TGTGCCAGCGGGGACCTACGGAACTACGAGCAGTACTTC
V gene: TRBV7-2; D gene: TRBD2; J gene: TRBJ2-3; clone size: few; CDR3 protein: CASSLGGLAGTDTQYF; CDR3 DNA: TGTGCCAGCAGCTTGGGGGGACTAGCGGGAACAGATACGCAGTATTTT
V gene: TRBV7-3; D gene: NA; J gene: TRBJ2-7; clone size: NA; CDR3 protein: CASSLVAGSYEQYF; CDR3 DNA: TGTGCCAGCAGCTTAGTTGCAGGATCCTACGAGCAGTACTTC
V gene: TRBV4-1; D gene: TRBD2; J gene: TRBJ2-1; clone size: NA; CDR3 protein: CASSPRLAGRRDEQFF; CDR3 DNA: TGCGCCAGCAGCCCCCGACTAGCGGGACGCCGGGATGAGCAGTTCTTC
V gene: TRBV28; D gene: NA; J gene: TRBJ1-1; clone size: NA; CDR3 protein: CASSLRMRVAEAFF; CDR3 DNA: TGTGCCAGCAGCCTCAGGATGAGAGTCGCTGAAGCTTTCTTT
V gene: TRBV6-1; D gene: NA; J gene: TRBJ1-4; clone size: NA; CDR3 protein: CASRVDPGGEKLFF; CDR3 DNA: TGTGCCAGCAGAGTAGATCCGGGGGGTGAAAAACTGTTTTTT
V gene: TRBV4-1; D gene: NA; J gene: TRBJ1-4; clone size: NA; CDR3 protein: CASSQDTRTKLFF; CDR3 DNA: TGCGCCAGCAGCCAAGATACAAGGACAAAACTGTTTTTT
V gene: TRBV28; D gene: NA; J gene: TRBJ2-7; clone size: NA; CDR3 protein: CASSIARLSYEQYF; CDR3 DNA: TGTGCCAGCAGTATCGCTCGGTTATCCTACGAGCAGTACTTC
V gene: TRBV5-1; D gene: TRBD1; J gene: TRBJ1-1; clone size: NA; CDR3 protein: CASSRPGQQNTEAFF; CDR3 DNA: TGCGCCAGCAGCCGACCGGGACAGCAGAACACTGAAGCTTTCTTT
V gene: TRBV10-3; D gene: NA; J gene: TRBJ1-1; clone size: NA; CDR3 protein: CAIGPRVGGMNTEAFF; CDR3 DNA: TGTGCCATCGGCCCGAGGGTTGGGGGAATGAACACTGAAGCTTTCTTT
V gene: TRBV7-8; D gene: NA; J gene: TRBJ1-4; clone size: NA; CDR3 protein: CASSLVGWLAAEKLFF; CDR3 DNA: TGTGCCAGCAGCTTAGTGGGGTGGCTGGCAGCTGAAAAACTGTTTTTT
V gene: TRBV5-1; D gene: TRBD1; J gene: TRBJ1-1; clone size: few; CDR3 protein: CASSSTTGGRTEAFF; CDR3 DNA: TGCGCCAGCAGCTCAACCACAGGGGGCCGCACTGAAGCTTTCTTT
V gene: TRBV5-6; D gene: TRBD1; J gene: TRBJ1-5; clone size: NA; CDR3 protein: CASSVSTGTGVQPQHF; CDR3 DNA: TGTGCCAGCAGCGTCTCTACCGGGACAGGGGTTCAGCCCCAGCATTTT
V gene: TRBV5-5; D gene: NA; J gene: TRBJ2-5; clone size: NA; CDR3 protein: CASSLLGATSSQETQYF; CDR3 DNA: TGTGCCAGCAGCTTGTTGGGGGCAACCTCCTCCCAAGAGACCCAGTACTTC
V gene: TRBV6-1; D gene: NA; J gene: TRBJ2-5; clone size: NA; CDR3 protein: CASTPFTGLETQYF; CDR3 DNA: TGTGCCAGCACCCCATTCACAGGGTTGGAGACCCAGTACTTC
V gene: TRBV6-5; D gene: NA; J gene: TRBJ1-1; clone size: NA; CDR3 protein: CASSYRERWPDTEAFF; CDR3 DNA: TGTGCCAGCAGTTACAGGGAACGGTGGCCGGACACTGAAGCTTTCTTT
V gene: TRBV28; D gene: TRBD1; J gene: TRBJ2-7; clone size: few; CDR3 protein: CASKTVQGSLHEQYF; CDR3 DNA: TGTGCCAGCAAGACCGTACAGGGGAGTTTACACGAGCAGTACTTC
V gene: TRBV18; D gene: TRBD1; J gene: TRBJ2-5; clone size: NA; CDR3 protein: CASSNRGETQYF; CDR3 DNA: TGTGCCAGCTCCAACAGGGGTGAGACCCAGTACTTC
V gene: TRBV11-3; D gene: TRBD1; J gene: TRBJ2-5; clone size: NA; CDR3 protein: CASSLDRWETQYF; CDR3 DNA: TGTGCCAGCAGCTTGGACAGGTGGGAGACCCAGTACTTC
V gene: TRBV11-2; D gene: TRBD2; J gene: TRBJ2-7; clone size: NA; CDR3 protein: CASSLVPGGSYEQYF; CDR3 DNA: TGTGCCAGCAGCTTAGTTCCGGGAGGTTCTTACGAGCAGTACTTC
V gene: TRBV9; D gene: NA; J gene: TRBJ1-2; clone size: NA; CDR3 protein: CASTQAVPNYGYTF; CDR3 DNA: TGTGCCAGCACCCAGGCGGTGCCAAACTATGGCTACACCTTC
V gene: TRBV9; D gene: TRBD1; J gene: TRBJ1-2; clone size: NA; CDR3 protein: CASSVGQGHGYTF; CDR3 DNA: TGTGCCAGCAGCGTGGGACAGGGTCATGGCTACACCTTC
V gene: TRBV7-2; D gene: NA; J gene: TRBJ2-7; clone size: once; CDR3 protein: CASSSWRYEQYF; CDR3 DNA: TGTGCCAGCAGCTCATGGAGGTACGAGCAGTACTTC
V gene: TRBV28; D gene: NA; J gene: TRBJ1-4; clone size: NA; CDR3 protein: CASRRGGVSNEKLFF; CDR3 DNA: TGTGCCAGCAGGAGGGGGGGGGTCAGTAATGAAAAACTGTTTTTT
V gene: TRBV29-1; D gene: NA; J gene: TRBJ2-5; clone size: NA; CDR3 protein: CSVEGARGETQYF; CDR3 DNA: TGCAGCGTTGAGGGGGCTCGGGGAGAGACCCAGTACTTC
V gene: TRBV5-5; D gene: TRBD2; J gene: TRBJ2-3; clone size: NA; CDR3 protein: CASSFLAGVDTQYF; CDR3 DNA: TGTGCCAGCAGCTTTTTAGCGGGAGTAGATACGCAGTATTTT
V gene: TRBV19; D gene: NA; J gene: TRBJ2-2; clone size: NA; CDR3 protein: CASSPDRIHTGELFF; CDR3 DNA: TGTGCCAGTAGTCCCGATCGGATCCACACCGGGGAGCTGTTTTTT